The 30 T cell receptor beta chains listed next were all sequenced from one sample in a study of beta chain features in type 1 diabetes. Expressed TCRB transcripts were sequenced because the entire RNA isolate underwent reverse transcription. Profiled with immunoSEQ multiplex PCR; TCRdb holds only in-frame clones, not every one. The repertoire has about 150,000 clones, 11% of them found once; the top ten carry over 2%. The source material was central memory CD4+ T cells from blood. The receptors come from a man aged 18 to 29 in good health.

This clone came up a few times. The rearrangement uses TRBV6-5 and TRBJ1-1; D is unclear. Between the trimmed V and J ends, which lost 10 bases and 1 base, there was a span of 7 bases. The germline V gene has CDR1 MNHEY and CDR2 SVGAGI. The CDR3 totals 11 residues. CDR3 region: CATYRNTEAFF. CDR3 coding DNA: TGTGCCACCTACAGGAACACTGAAGCTTTCTTT.

The rearrangement joins TRBV20-1 to TRBJ1-2; D ambiguous. V was shortened by 6 bases and J by 4 bases, with 9 bases between the two germline ends. The germline CDR1 and CDR2 sequences are DFQATT and SNEGSKA (reference sequence). This CDR3 comprises 11 residues. The CDR3 sequence: CSAGVFYGYTF. CDR3 sequence (DNA): TGCAGTGCCGGGGTGTTCTATGGCTACACCTTC.

In DNA, the CDR3 is TGTGCCAGCAGCTTGAACGCGGGGGACCTGGCCTACGAGCAGTACTTC. It specifies CASSLNAGDLAYEQYF. The J gene is TRBJ2-7, the V gene TRBV13; 7 bases line up with TRBD2. The germline gives CDR1 PRHDT, CDR2 FYEKMQ (reference sequence). J gave up 2 bases and V 3 bases, and 10 bases lay outside the gene matches. The CDR3 is 16 amino acids.

This clone has more than one count but fewer than ten. The chain joins TRBV29-1 to TRBJ1-4, with D unclear. V lost 5 bases and J 7 bases, leaving 11 bases between the germline ends. Looked up from germline, CDR1 is SQVTM and CDR2 is ANQGSEA. The CDR3 runs to 12 residues. For the CDR3, the DNA is TGCAGCGTTATAGATCTTTCTGAAAAACTGTTTTTT. This codes for CSVIDLSEKLFF. The full variable domain, rest sourced from reference TRBV29-1 and TRBJ1-4, is SAVISQKPSRDICQRGTSLTIQCQVDSQVTMMFWYRQQPGQSLTLIATANQGSEATYESGFVIDKFPISRPNLTFSTLTVSNMSPEDSSIYLCSVIDLSEKLFFGSGTQLSVL.

With regard to this clone: This may come from a read error, since a much larger clone is one base off. This sample also contains other DNA sequences that code for the same CDR3. This chain links TRBV7-3 with TRBJ2-2; a weak D match, TRBD2 (5 bases). CDR3 size: 15 residues. The V gene lost 0 bases and the J gene lost 0 bases, with 5 bases spanning the gap. Germline V gene sequence: CDR1 SGHTA, CDR2 FQGTGA. The CDR3 coding sequence is TGTGCCAGCAGCTTAACCGGGACGAACACCGGGGAGCTGTTTTTT. This gives the protein CASSLTGTNTGELFF.

Regarding this clone: This may come from a read error, since a much larger clone is one base off. The V and J genes are TRBV7-2 and TRBJ1-2, with D possibly TRBD1 on 6 matching bases. Germline CDR1 SGHTA, CDR2 FQGNSA. Between the trimmed V and J ends, which lost 6 bases and 2 bases, there was a span of 10 bases. CDR3 length: 13 amino acids. The CDR3 region has the DNA TGTGCCAGCAGTCCCGACAGGAACTATGGCTACACCTTC. This sequence encodes CASSPDRNYGYTF.

In its sample, this clone was seen a few times. The chain recombines TRBV29-1 with TRBJ1-2; no clear D gene. The CDR3 is 16 amino acids. With 4 bases removed from V and 2 bases from J, the gap between germline ends came to 20 bases. Germline V gene sequence: CDR1 SQVTM, CDR2 ANQGSEA. The CDR3 reads CSVVVTFLWGNYGYTF. CDR3 nucleotides: TGCAGCGTTGTGGTCACATTCCTTTGGGGAAACTATGGCTACACCTTC.

This chain uses TRBV4-3 with TRBJ1-2; a weak D match, TRBD1 (5 bases). The V gene's germline CDR1 is LGHNA and CDR2 YSLEER. This CDR3 region has 13 residues. The V end was cut by 0 bases, the J end by 8 bases, with 10 bases between. This CDR3 is CASSQEGTGGYTF. The CDR3 bases are TGCGCCAGCAGCCAAGAAGGGACGGGGGGCTACACCTTC.

In this sample, this clone turned up a few times. The chain employs TRBV28 and TRBJ1-5, with D uncertain. The length of the CDR3 is 12 residues. Trimming stripped 7 bases from V and 5 bases from J, with 9 bases between. CDR1 and CDR2 from the germline V gene are MDHEN and SYDVKM. This CDR3 is CASMKRDQPQHF. In DNA, the CDR3 is TGTGCCAGCATGAAGAGGGATCAGCCCCAGCATTTT.

The genes are TRBV28 and TRBJ2-7; D is possibly TRBD1 (6 bases). This CDR3 spans 13 amino acids. CDR1 MDHEN and CDR2 SYDVKM come from the germline V gene. V lost 6 bases, J lost 3 bases, and 12 bases lay in between. CDR3 region: CASRGGYYYEQYF. The CDR3 nucleotides read TGTGCCAGCAGAGGGGGTTATTACTACGAGCAGTACTTC. Full variable domain (rest looked up from reference TRBV28 and TRBJ2-7): DVKVTQSSRYLVKRTGEKVFLECVQDMDHENMFWYRQDPGLGLRLIYFSYDVKMKEKGDIPEGYSVSREKKERFSLILESASTNQTSMYLCASRGGYYYEQYFGPGTRLTVT.

The V call is TRBV1, the J call TRBJ2-1; TRBD2 is the table's D call and was not checked against the DNA. TRBV1 is a pseudogene locus. This CDR3 comprises 15 residues. The CDR3 loop is CTSRPLTSGHNEQFF. The CDR3 DNA sequence: TGCACCAGCAGACCGTTGACTAGCGGCCACAATGAGCAGTTCTTC.

This clone was counted once. The rearrangement uses TRBV7-6 and TRBJ2-5, with D possibly being TRBD2 (5 bases). The V and J ends lost 5 bases and 3 bases respectively, with 10 bases between them. CDR1 and CDR2 (germline): SGHVS, FNYEAQ. CDR3 length: 13 residues. DNA for the CDR3: TGTGCCAGCAGCGTTGACTATGAAGAGACCCAGTACTTC. Translated, it gives CASSVDYEETQYF.

The gene calls are TRBV9 and TRBJ2-6; the D gene could be TRBD1 or TRBD2 (5 bases each). V was trimmed by 4 bases and J by 3 bases, leaving 11 bases between them. The germline V gene encodes CDR1 SGDLS and CDR2 YYNGEE. This CDR3 is 15 amino acids long. DNA for the CDR3: TGTGCCAGCAGCCGGGGCCGTAGTGGGGCCAACGTCCTGACTTTC. Translation: CASSRGRSGANVLTF.

There are a few counts of this clone. The gene calls are TRBV6-1 and TRBJ2-1, with 10 positions matching TRBD2. After removal of 4 bases from V and 5 bases from J, the junction contained 5 bases not matched to a gene. Germline CDR1 and CDR2: MNHNS and SASEGT. This CDR3 has 15 amino acids. The CDR3 is CASSAERGGHNEQFF. In DNA form, the CDR3 reads TGTGCCAGCAGTGCCGAGCGGGGGGGCCACAATGAGCAGTTCTTC.

The chain couples TRBV7-2 to TRBJ2-7; D call uncertain. This CDR3 is 13 amino acids long. The germline CDR1 and CDR2 sequences are SGHTA and FQGNSA. V was clipped by 5 bases and J by 6 bases, with 14 bases between them. Written as DNA, the CDR3 is TGTGCCAGCAGCCTCTCGCTACTACTCGAGCAGTACTTC. Residues: CASSLSLLLEQYF.

A note on this clone: This CDR3 is also generated by other DNA sequences in the sample. This chain uses TRBV9 with TRBJ2-3; weak D call: TRBD2 (6 bases). V was cut by 3 bases and J by 3 bases, with 11 bases left in between. This CDR3 is built from 14 residues. Germline CDR1 reads SGDLS; CDR2 reads YYNGEE. CDR3 in amino acids: CASSATSFTDTQYF. DNA of the CDR3: TGTGCCAGCAGCGCCACTAGCTTTACAGATACGCAGTATTTT.

This clone appeared a few times. CDR3 coding DNA: TGTGCCAGCAGTTACGCCGGCCAAAACATTCAGTACTTC. This encodes CASSYAGQNIQYF. The chain joins TRBV6-5 to TRBJ2-4; no firm D call. The germline V gene encodes CDR1 MNHEY and CDR2 SVGAGI. The CDR3 covers 13 residues. Trimming left V 2 bases short and J 5 bases short, with 7 bases between.

This clone occurred a few times. V and J are TRBV9 and TRBJ2-1, with D possibly being TRBD1 (6 bases). The length of the CDR3 is 13 residues. The V gene's germline CDR1 is SGDLS and CDR2 YYNGEE. Trimming pared 4 bases from V and 11 bases from J, leaving 16 bases between. The DNA of the CDR3 is TGTGCCAGCAGCCCCCCAGGGGCAGGGCAGCAGTTCTTC. Its translation is CASSPPGAGQQFF.

This chain joins TRBV4-1 and TRBJ1-5, with 9 bases lining up with TRBD1. With V trimmed by 6 bases and J by 4 bases, 7 bases remained unmatched. The CDR3 covers 15 residues. Germline V gene lookup returns CDR1 MGHRA and CDR2 YSYEKL. The CDR3 here is CASSQGQGRNQPQHF. The CDR3 coding sequence is TGCGCCAGCAGTCAGGGACAGGGCAGGAATCAGCCCCAGCATTTT.

The V call is TRBV7-2, the J call TRBJ2-1; no clear D gene. The CDR3 is made up of 14 amino acids. The V and J ends lost 5 bases and 3 bases respectively, with 11 bases between them. CDR1 is SGHTA and CDR2 is FQGNSA in the germline V gene. CDR3 amino acids: CASSRTGIYNEQFF. The CDR3 nucleotides read TGTGCCAGCAGCCGTACGGGTATCTACAATGAGCAGTTCTTC.

The rearrangement joins TRBV30 to TRBJ2-7; D is possibly TRBD1 (5 bases). The CDR3 consists of 11 residues. The germline V gene has CDR1 GTSNPN and CDR2 SVGIG (reference sequence). The ends were cut back, 0 bases at V and 12 bases at J, with 12 bases in the middle. CDR3 in amino acids: CAWSVKQVLYF. The CDR3 bases are TGTGCCTGGAGTGTAAAACAGGTCTTGTACTTC.

The gene calls are TRBV4-3 and TRBJ2-1; D is uncertain. CDR3 length: 14 residues. Germline CDR1 reads LGHNA; CDR2 reads YSLEER. V was pared by 3 bases and J by 4 bases, with 10 bases between. As DNA, the CDR3 is TGCGCCAGCAGCCAGTTCAGCTCTTACAATGAGCAGTTCTTC. Its translation: CASSQFSSYNEQFF.

The genes are TRBV9 and TRBJ1-2; no firm D call. Germline V gene sequence: CDR1 SGDLS, CDR2 YYNGEE. V was trimmed by 4 bases and J by 5 bases, leaving 9 bases between them. CDR3 length equals 12 residues. The CDR3 DNA sequence: TGTGCCAGCAGCATCGAAGGGTATGGCTACACCTTC. Translating gives CASSIEGYGYTF. Full variable domain (missing parts from reference TRBV9 and TRBJ1-2): DSGVTQTPKHLITATGQRVTLRCSPRSGDLSVYWYQQSLDQGLQFLIQYYNGEERAKGNILERFSAQQFPDLHSELNLSSLELGDSALYFCASSIEGYGYTFGSGTRLTVV.

Only one count was recorded for this clone. The chain joins TRBV5-1 to TRBJ2-7; D is unresolved. Germline V gene sequence: CDR1 SGHRS, CDR2 YFSETQ. The CDR3 covers 15 residues. With 0 bases removed from V and 2 bases from J, the gap between germline ends came to 12 bases. CDR3 protein: CASSLDGRSPYEQYF. DNA of the CDR3: TGCGCCAGCAGCTTGGATGGACGATCACCCTACGAGCAGTACTTC.

V gene TRBV7-2 combines with J gene TRBJ1-5; TRBD1 is a possible D gene (6 bases). Germline CDR1 SGHTA, CDR2 FQGNSA. V was clipped by 5 bases and J by 3 bases, with 14 bases between them. The CDR3 contains 15 residues. CDR3 loop: CASSPTGTNNQPQHF. CDR3 DNA sequence: TGTGCCAGCAGCCCCACCGGGACAAACAATCAGCCCCAGCATTTT.

The J gene is TRBJ2-7, the V gene TRBV7-2, with D unresolved. Germline CDR1 and CDR2: SGHTA and FQGNSA. V gave up 1 base and J gave up 0 bases, with 7 bases separating them. CDR3 length: 14 amino acids. The CDR3 DNA is TGTGCCAGCAGCTTAGGAACTTCCTCCTACGAGCAGTACTTC. It codes for CASSLGTSSYEQYF. The full variable domain, completed using reference TRBV7-2 and TRBJ2-7, is GAGVSQSPSNKVTEKGKDVELRCDPISGHTALYWYRQSLGQGLEFLIYFQGNSAPDKSGLPSDRFSAERTGGSVSTLTIQRTQQEDSAVYLCASSLGTSSYEQYFGPGTRLTVT.

This clone was detected a few times. The chain is built from TRBV6-5 and TRBJ2-3; 8 bases are a match to TRBD1. V lost 7 bases to trimming and J lost 6 bases; unmatched junction nucleotides: 9. The germline V gene encodes CDR1 MNHEY and CDR2 SVGAGI. This CDR3 comprises 14 residues. The CDR3 loop reads CASNRTGWRDTQYF. The CDR3 DNA reads TGTGCCAGCAATCGGACAGGGTGGAGGGATACGCAGTATTTT.

This clone has more than one count but fewer than ten. The rearrangement joins TRBV7-2 to TRBJ1-6, with D uncertain. Trimming took 1 base from V and 3 from J, leaving 7 bases between them. The CDR3 is 15 amino acids. CDR1 is SGHTA and CDR2 is FQGNSA in the germline V gene. This CDR3 reads CASSLEALYNSPLHF. The DNA for the CDR3 is TGTGCCAGCAGCTTAGAGGCTCTCTATAATTCACCCCTCCACTTT.

This rearrangement joins TRBV27 to TRBJ2-1, with unresolved D. The length of the CDR3 is 14 residues. CDR1 is MNHEY and CDR2 is SMNVEV in the germline V gene (reference sequence). Trimming cost V 1 base and J 4 bases, with 8 bases left between them. CDR3 DNA: TGTGCCAGCAGTTTATTCAAACAGTACAATGAGCAGTTCTTC. It codes for CASSLFKQYNEQFF.

The chain joins TRBV18 to TRBJ2-5; TRBD2 aligns across 12 bases. The CDR3 totals 18 residues. Trimming cost V 4 bases and J 2 bases; bases outside gene matches: 11. CDR1 and CDR2 (germline): KGHSH, LQKENI. CDR3 protein: CASSQVRTSGALQETQYF. The DNA of the CDR3 is TGTGCCAGCTCACAAGTTAGGACTAGCGGGGCCTTACAAGAGACCCAGTACTTC. Drawing the rest from reference TRBV18 and TRBJ2-5, the complete variable domain is NAGVMQNPRHLVRRRGQEARLRCSPMKGHSHVYWYRQLPEEGLKFMVYLQKENIIDESGMPKERFSAEFPKEGPSILRIQQVVRGDSAAYFCASSQVRTSGALQETQYFGPGTRLLVL.